This entry describes one T cell receptor beta chain. Its specificity is not known. This specimen comes from a study of CD8+ T cells in alopecia areata. Study outcomes and limitations: Lesional scalp, especially alopecia totalis/universalis, showed higher clonality than normal scalp.

cDNA serving as the sequencing template came from extracted, reverse transcribed RNA. Libraries were prepared by immunoSEQ multiplex PCR; TCRdb keeps only in-frame clonotypes and omits some of them. This table holds 110,000 or so clones, under 60% found once. CDR1 is LNHDA and CDR2 is SQIVND in the germline V gene (reference sequence). CDR3 length: 14 residues. V shed 9 bases and J shed 2 bases, with 16 bases lying between them. Sequences were obtained from NKG2D-low CD8+ T cells sorted from blood. This rearrangement joins TRBV19 to TRBJ1-1; TRBD1 might be the D (5 bases). The sequence was collected from a human donor with alopecia areata. Here the CDR3 reads CASSSWDRNTEAFF. The CDR3 bases are TGTGCCAGCTCTTCGTGGGACCGTAACACTGAAGCTTTCTTT.